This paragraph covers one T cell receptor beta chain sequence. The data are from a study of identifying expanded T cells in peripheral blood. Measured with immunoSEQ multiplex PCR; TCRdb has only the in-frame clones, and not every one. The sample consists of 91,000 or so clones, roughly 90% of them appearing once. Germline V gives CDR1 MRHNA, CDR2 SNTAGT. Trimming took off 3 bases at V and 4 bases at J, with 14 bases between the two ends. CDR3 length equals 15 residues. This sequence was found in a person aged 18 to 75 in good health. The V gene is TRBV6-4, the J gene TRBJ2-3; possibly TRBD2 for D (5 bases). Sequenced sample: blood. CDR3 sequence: CASSEGVARPDTQYF. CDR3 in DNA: TGTGCCAGCAGTGAGGGAGTTGCCAGACCAGATACGCAGTATTTT.